The entry below gives a single T cell receptor beta chain sequence along with its context. What it binds is unknown. These data belong to a study of Ad26.COV2.S vaccination and SARS-CoV-2 variants. Overall study findings and caveats: Substantial post-vaccination breadth of spike-specific CD8+ and CD4+ T cell responses was reported.

V lost 5 bases and J lost 3; bases outside the gene matches: 11. Germline V gene sequence: CDR1 SGHAT, CDR2 FQNNGV. This CDR3 region has 17 residues. Noted treatment: 19 received Ad26.COV2.S at low or high dose, single or two shots; about 5 received placebo; per-sample allocation not given. Vaccine and placebo recipients were sampled on day 63 after the first injection. Assay: immunoSEQ multiplex PCR; the TCRdb copy retains only in-frame clones and omits some. The data show around 450,000 clones, 80% to 90% seen once. The genes are TRBV11-2 and TRBJ2-3, with 10 bases matching TRBD1. Sequenced material: peripheral blood, taken in a trial of Ad26.COV2.S vaccine versus placebo. This sequence originates from a person aged 18-60 years who received the Ad26.COV2.S COVID-19 vaccine or a placebo. The CDR3 region is CASSRPGGTGDTDTQYF. CDR3 nucleotide sequence: TGTGCCAGCAGCCGCCCAGGAGGGACAGGGGATACAGATACGCAGTATTTT.